Shown below are 8 T cell receptor beta chains from a single sample sequenced in a study of blood T cell repertoires in COVID-19. TCRdb keeps only in-frame clones here, not all; method: immunoSEQ multiplex PCR. The table lists some 40,000 clones, approximately 85% of them singletons, with 31% in the top ten. Sequenced: peripheral blood. Receptors originate from an elderly woman with acute or convalescent COVID-19.

The J gene is TRBJ2-3, the V gene TRBV7-9; tentative D call: TRBD2 (7 bases). This CDR3 region has 14 residues. Trimming pared 7 bases from V and 6 bases from J, leaving 17 bases between. CDR1 and CDR2 from the germline V gene are SEHNR and FQNEAQ (reference sequence). The CDR3 sequence is CASIRGAGGDTQYF. In DNA form, the CDR3 reads TGTGCCAGCATCCGGGGGGCGGGTGGTGATACGCAGTATTTT.

This clone was detected a few times. The CDR3 region has the DNA TGTGCCAGCAGCCTCCGCAGGACCGGGGGGGATGTAGCTTTCTTT. It translates to CASSLRRTGGDVAFF. This chain joins TRBV3-1 (or the pseudogene TRBV3-2) and TRBJ1-1; possible D gene TRBD1, 5 bases. The ends were cut back, 4 bases at V and 10 bases at J, with 22 bases in the middle. In germline, CDR1 is LGHDT, CDR2 YNNKEL (reference sequence). The CDR3 has 15 amino acids.

This clone was counted a few times. The V and J genes are TRBV2 and TRBJ1-5; TRBD1 matches at 11 bases. CDR3 length: 15 residues. J was trimmed by 4 bases and V by 6 bases; bases with no gene match: 5. The V gene's germline CDR1 is SNHLY and CDR2 FYNNEI. CDR3 loop: CASSRDRGTNQPQHF. In DNA, the CDR3 is TGTGCCAGCAGCAGGGACAGGGGGACTAATCAGCCCCAGCATTTT.

J is TRBJ2-2 and V is TRBV11-2; tentative D call: TRBD1 (5 bases). V was cut by 5 bases and J by 6 bases, with 13 bases left in between. Germline CDR1 SGHAT, CDR2 FQNNGV. The CDR3 runs 14 residues. The CDR3 is CASSNVGVAGELFF. As DNA, the CDR3 is TGTGCCAGCAGCAATGTAGGGGTAGCCGGGGAGCTGTTTTTT.

Only one count was recorded for this clone. The V call is TRBV4-2, the J call TRBJ1-4; possible D gene TRBD1, 6 bases. V dropped 1 base and J dropped 8 bases, with 17 bases sitting between them. Germline V gene lookup returns CDR1 LGHNA and CDR2 YNFKEQ. The length of the CDR3 is 16 residues. In DNA form, the CDR3 reads TGTGCCAGCAGCCAAGGGGATGGGACATTTCTCGAAAAACTGTTTTTT. Protein sequence: CASSQGDGTFLEKLFF.

Only a few counts were recorded for this clone. The rearrangement joins TRBV19 to TRBJ1-5; TRBD1 might be the D (6 bases). The CDR3 length is 15 residues. Germline CDR1 and CDR2: LNHDA and SQIVND (reference sequence). The V end was cut by 2 bases, the J end by 3 bases, with 11 bases between. This CDR3 reads CASSILGALNQPQHF. The CDR3 nucleotides read TGTGCCAGTAGTATACTGGGGGCGCTCAATCAGCCCCAGCATTTT.

The chain has TRBV30 and TRBJ2-1; 14 bases map to TRBD2. Trimming removed 0 bases from V and 8 bases from J; junction bases left unmatched: 9. Germline CDR1 is GTSNPN and CDR2 is SVGIG (reference sequence). This CDR3 is 17 amino acids long. DNA for the CDR3: TGTGCCTGGAGTGTACCGGGGGCGACTAGCGGGAGGGATGAGCAGTTCTTC. Its translation: CAWSVPGATSGRDEQFF.

This clone turned up a few times. V is TRBV6-6 and J is TRBJ2-3, with 10 bases fitting TRBD2. Germline V gene sequence: CDR1 MNHNY, CDR2 SVGAGI (reference sequence). The CDR3 consists of 15 residues. Trimming at V came to 6 bases and at J to 6 bases, leaving 9 bases not matched to a gene. CDR3 region: CASSHGTSDTDTQYF. The CDR3 nucleotides are TGTGCCAGCAGCCACGGGACTAGCGATACGGATACGCAGTATTTT.